The T cell receptor (beta chain) described here comes from a study of blood T cell repertoires in COVID-19. The assay was immunoSEQ multiplex PCR, and TCRdb's table has in-frame clones only and misses some. The table has about 280,000 clones, about nine tenths seen once. This receptor was identified in a woman between 35 and 50 years old who had recovered from COVID-19. Source material: peripheral blood.

CDR3 DNA: TGCGCCAGCAGCCAAGGGACAATTTTAAGCTCCTACAATGAGCAGTTCTTC. This sequence encodes CASSQGTILSSYNEQFF. This chain uses TRBV4-1 with TRBJ2-1; D perhaps matches TRBD1 (5 bases). Trimming took 1 base from V and 0 from J, leaving 13 bases between them. In germline, CDR1 is MGHRA, CDR2 YSYEKL. CDR3 length: 17 residues.